This T cell receptor beta chain was documented in a study of cytomegalovirus exposure and HLA in healthy donors. Looking at the study overall: Findings of an earlier analysis included about 120 million unique TCR beta sequences from roughly 200 million T cells.

Overall study results and limits: Rarity marked most TCR sequences, yet some public TCRs occurred in many donors. A later analysis reported that several of the most significant clusters appeared to be linked to common viral pathogens, among them Epstein-Barr virus. The authors excluded some V segments, including TRBV6-2 and TRBV6-3, as indistinguishable.

Primers included in the PCR were 60 Vbeta and 13 Jbeta primers. Repertoires were generated with immunoSEQ multiplex PCR, while TCRdb's copy carries only in-frame clones and drops some. The sample yields about 160,000 clones, around four fifths seen once. The CDR3 contains 15 residues. CDR1 and CDR2 (germline): SNHLY, FYNNEI. Losses at the gene ends were 8 bases for V and 6 bases for J; bases not matched to a gene: 6. This clone was seen just once. Its antigen is still unknown. This chain joins TRBV2 and TRBJ2-1; 14 nucleotides agree with TRBD2. The sequencing input was PBMCs. This TCR came from a female donor in good health and CMV-seronegative. CDR3 protein: CASVLGTSGSNEQFF. In DNA form, the CDR3 reads TGTGCCAGCGTCCTTGGGACTAGCGGGAGCAATGAGCAGTTCTTC.